This TCR beta chain was identified in a study of spatial heterogeneity in lung cancer. Study details: The 65 or so donors had untreated early-stage non-small cell lung cancer. The mean occurrence of each unique TCR and UMI combination in raw reads exceeded nine. The count of detected beta-chain sequences consistently exceeded that of alpha-chain sequences.

Time point of the sample: blood at routine non-recurrence follow-up after resection. Whole RNA, isolated from tumor, nontumor lung or frozen PBMC, was sequenced without prior sorting. Per germline, CDR1 ENHRY and CDR2 SYGVKD. J was trimmed by 3 bases and V by 0 bases; bases with no gene match: 3. The CDR3 runs 15 residues. This clonotype was picked up many times. In the library, each TCR cDNA molecule bore its own unique molecular identifier. MiXCR, run by TCRdb on the 5' RACE reads, gives a single entry per CDR3 protein. The top ten clones hold around 23% of a sample with about 30,000 distinct CDR3 sequences, approximately 6% of them seen once.

This TCR derives from a male donor with early-stage non-small cell lung cancer. The sample was PBMCs, taken at follow-up. The rearrangement joins TRBV10-3 to TRBJ2-3; 7 bases fit TRBD1. This CDR3 is CAISESQGKTDTQYF. In nucleotides, the CDR3 is TGTGCCATCAGTGAGTCACAGGGGAAAACAGATACGCAGTATTTT.